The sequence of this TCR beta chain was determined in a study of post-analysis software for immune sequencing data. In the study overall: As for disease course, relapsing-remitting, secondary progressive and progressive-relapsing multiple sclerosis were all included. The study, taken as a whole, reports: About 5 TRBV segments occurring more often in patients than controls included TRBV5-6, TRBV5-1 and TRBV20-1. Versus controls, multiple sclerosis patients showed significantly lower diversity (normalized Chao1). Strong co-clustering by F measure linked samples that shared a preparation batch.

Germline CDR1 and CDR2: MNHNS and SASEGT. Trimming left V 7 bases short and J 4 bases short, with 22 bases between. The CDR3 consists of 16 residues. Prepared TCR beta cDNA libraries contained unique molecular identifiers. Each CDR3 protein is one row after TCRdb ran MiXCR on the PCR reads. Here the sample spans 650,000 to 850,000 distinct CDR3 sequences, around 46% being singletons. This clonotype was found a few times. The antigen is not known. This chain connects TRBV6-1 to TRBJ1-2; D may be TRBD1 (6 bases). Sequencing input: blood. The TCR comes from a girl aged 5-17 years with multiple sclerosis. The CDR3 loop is CASTGARDTRSYGYTF. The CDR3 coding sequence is TGTGCCAGCACGGGGGCCCGGGACACCCGATCCTATGGCTACACCTTC.